These 24 T cell receptor beta chains share one sample of origin, sequenced in a study of blood T cell repertoires in COVID-19. The assay was immunoSEQ multiplex PCR, and TCRdb's table has in-frame clones only and misses some. Of around 140,000 clones in the sample, 88% were seen once. Input material: peripheral blood. All receptors come from a human donor with COVID-19, enrolled during active disease. The donor label of this sample is uncertain.

This clone was counted a single time. The CDR3 region is CASSLGPLGEQFF. Here the CDR3 DNA reads TGTGCCAGCAGCTTGGGGCCCCTCGGGGAGCAGTTCTTC. This rearrangement joins TRBV7-9 to TRBJ2-1, with D tentatively TRBD1 (5 bases). The CDR3 loop spans 13 amino acids. Trimming cost V 3 bases and J 10 bases, with 13 bases left between them. Germline-derived CDR1 and CDR2 are SEHNR and FQNEAQ (reference sequence).

The chain is built from TRBV6-5 and TRBJ2-3; D not certain. The CDR3 consists of 13 residues. Trimming removed 0 bases at V and 6 bases at J, with 7 bases between. Per germline, CDR1 MNHEY and CDR2 SVGAGI. For the CDR3, the DNA is TGTGCCAGCAGTTACTCTACCCGGGATACGCAGTATTTT. Its translation is CASSYSTRDTQYF.

This clone was seen a single time. This chain connects TRBV16 to TRBJ2-7; D remains unclear. V shed 1 base and J shed 6 bases, with 10 bases lying between them. This CDR3 contains 13 residues. Germline values: CDR1 KGHSY, CDR2 FQNENV. CDR3 loop: CASSQLSRPEQYF. The CDR3, as DNA: TGTGCCAGCAGCCAATTGTCCAGGCCCGAGCAGTACTTC.

The chain uses TRBV19 and TRBJ1-6; D not resolved. Trimming removed 0 bases at V and 10 bases at J, with 10 bases between. CDR1 is LNHDA, CDR2 SQIVND, per germline (reference sequence). The CDR3 covers 14 residues. CDR3 sequence (DNA): TGTGCCAGTAGTATAGACGGGGTAAACTCACCCCTCCACTTT. It yields the protein CASSIDGVNSPLHF.

The chain employs TRBV10-3 and TRBJ1-2; a weak D match, TRBD1 (5 bases). There are 16 residues in the CDR3. Trimming took off 4 bases at V and 2 bases at J, with 17 bases between the two ends. Looked up from germline, CDR1 is ENHRY and CDR2 is SYGVKD. The CDR3 here is CAISGGSQTLNYGYTF. CDR3 bases: TGTGCCATCAGTGGGGGCAGTCAAACCCTAAACTATGGCTACACCTTC.

The chain couples TRBV30 to TRBJ2-5, with 11 nucleotides matching TRBD2. Germline loops: CDR1 GTSNPN, CDR2 SVGIG (reference sequence). The CDR3 is made up of 16 amino acids. With 4 bases clipped from V and 1 base from J, the junction kept 8 bases outside the gene matches. CDR3 region: CAWTLGTSGPQETQYF. CDR3 DNA: TGTGCCTGGACCCTCGGGACTAGCGGACCCCAAGAGACCCAGTACTTC.

This chain links TRBV7-2 with TRBJ2-1; 7 bases are shared with TRBD1. Germline trimming cut 1 base from V and 3 bases from J; bases unmatched to any gene: 3. CDR3 length: 15 amino acids. CDR1 SGHTA and CDR2 FQGNSA come from the germline V gene. The CDR3, as DNA: TGTGCCAGCAGCTTAGGACAGGGCTACTACAATGAGCAGTTCTTC. It specifies CASSLGQGYYNEQFF.

This chain uses TRBV11-2 with TRBJ1-2; D not resolved. There are 13 residues in the CDR3. V was trimmed by 5 bases and J by 0 bases, leaving 7 bases between them. Looked up from germline, CDR1 is SGHAT and CDR2 is FQNNGV. DNA of the CDR3: TGTGCCAGCAGCGAGATGGCTAACTATGGCTACACCTTC. This gives the protein CASSEMANYGYTF.

This clone was picked up one time. CDR3 in DNA: TGTGCCACCAGCAGAGGGCGGGGGGGCAATCAAGAGACCCAGTACTTC. This codes for CATSRGRGGNQETQYF. J is TRBJ2-5 and V is TRBV15, with TRBD2 matching over 9 bases. The length of the CDR3 is 16 residues. The junction had 5 bases not matched to a gene; V was cut back by 1 base and J by 2 bases. Germline loops: CDR1 LNHNV, CDR2 YYDKDF (reference sequence).

J is TRBJ1-2 and V is TRBV12-3 or TRBV12-4, with 7 bases lining up with TRBD1. The CDR3 contains 11 residues. V lost 7 bases to trimming and J lost 8 bases; unmatched junction nucleotides: 4. CDR3 DNA sequence: TGTGCCAGCAACTACAGGGGAGGCTACACCTTC. Protein product: CASNYRGGYTF.

This sequence joins TRBV11-2 and TRBJ1-1; D is undetermined. The CDR3 length is 13 residues. V dropped 1 base and J dropped 6 bases, with 9 bases sitting between them. Germline values: CDR1 SGHAT, CDR2 FQNNGV. The CDR3 loop reads CASSLARNSEAFF. The DNA for the CDR3 is TGTGCCAGCAGCTTAGCGAGGAATTCTGAAGCTTTCTTT.

Only one count was recorded for this clone. V usage is TRBV12-5 and J usage is TRBJ2-1, with 8 bases fitting TRBD2. Germline trimming cut 4 bases from V and 4 bases from J; bases unmatched to any gene: 12. This CDR3 contains 17 residues. Germline CDR1 and CDR2: LGHNT and FRNRAP. The CDR3 DNA reads as TGTGCTAGTGGTTCGGGATCGGGGGGGACAAAATACAATGAGCAGTTCTTC. This sequence encodes CASGSGSGGTKYNEQFF.

This chain uses TRBV13 with TRBJ2-3; D is ambiguous. The V gene's germline CDR1 is PRHDT and CDR2 FYEKMQ (reference sequence). The V end was cut by 4 bases, the J end by 4 bases, with 9 bases between. The CDR3 loop spans 13 amino acids. For the CDR3, the DNA is TGTGCCAGCAGCTCACAAGTGCCAGATACGCAGTATTTT. The encoded protein is CASSSQVPDTQYF.

The V call is TRBV19, the J call TRBJ1-3; the D is unclear. Germline V gives CDR1 LNHDA, CDR2 SQIVND (reference sequence). The germline V and J ends were trimmed by 0 bases and 0 bases, with 6 bases remaining between them. This CDR3 is built from 15 residues. CDR3 in amino acids: CASSIDGDSGNTIYF. CDR3 DNA: TGTGCCAGTAGTATAGACGGTGACTCTGGAAACACCATATATTTT.

The chain is built from TRBV5-6 and TRBJ2-7; 7 nucleotides match TRBD1. The CDR3 consists of 15 residues. The germline V gene encodes CDR1 SGHDT and CDR2 YYEEEE. Trimming cost V 4 bases and J 0 bases; bases outside gene matches: 7. The CDR3 nucleotides read TGTGCCAGCAGCCTCAACTGGGACAGCTCCTACGAGCAGTACTTC. Its translation: CASSLNWDSSYEQYF.

This chain joins TRBV27 and TRBJ1-5; TRBD1 matches at 7 bases. Trimming removed 5 bases from V and 4 bases from J; junction bases left unmatched: 5. The CDR3 is 14 residues long. Germline V lookup: CDR1 MNHEY, CDR2 SMNVEV (reference sequence). CDR3 nucleotides: TGTGCCAGCAGTCCGGGGACAGAAAATCAGCCCCAGCATTTT. Translated, it gives CASSPGTENQPQHF.

V and J are TRBV3-1 (or the pseudogene TRBV3-2) and TRBJ2-1; 13 bases are shared with TRBD2. V gave up 0 bases and J gave up 6 bases; unmatched junction bases: 8. The CDR3 totals 18 residues. Germline CDR1 LGHDT, CDR2 YNNKEL (reference sequence). The CDR3: CASSQEFAGLAGVNEQFF. CDR3 DNA sequence: TGTGCCAGCAGCCAAGAGTTCGCAGGACTAGCGGGAGTCAATGAGCAGTTCTTC.

The chain combines TRBV5-6 with TRBJ2-5; TRBD1 agrees at 12 bases. Germline-derived CDR1 and CDR2 are SGHDT and YYEEEE. The ends lost 3 bases at V and 5 bases at J; junction bases unmatched: 8. The CDR3 is 16 amino acids. For the CDR3, the DNA is TGTGCCAGCAGCTGGGGCTGGGACAGGGGGCGGGAGACCCAGTACTTC. Translating it yields CASSWGWDRGRETQYF.

This clone has just one count. The rearrangement uses TRBV2 and TRBJ2-5; TRBD2 matches at 10 bases. This CDR3 comprises 14 residues. The germline gives CDR1 SNHLY, CDR2 FYNNEI. V was pared by 7 bases and J by 3 bases, with 5 bases of the junction left unmatched. The CDR3 sequence is CASTPGLAKETQYF. CDR3 DNA: TGTGCCAGCACCCCGGGACTAGCGAAAGAGACCCAGTACTTC. Supplemented by reference TRBV2 and TRBJ2-5, the full variable domain reads EPEVTQTPSHQVTQMGQEVILRCVPISNHLYFYWYRQILGQKVEFLVSFYNNEISEKSEIFDDQFSVERPDGSNFTLKIRSTKLEDSAMYFCASTPGLAKETQYFGPGTRLLVL.

V is TRBV6-4 and J is TRBJ2-1, with 7 positions matching TRBD1. With 2 bases clipped from V and 3 bases from J, the junction kept 4 bases outside the gene matches. CDR3 size: 15 residues. From germline, CDR1 is MRHNA and CDR2 SNTAGT. The CDR3 DNA sequence: TGTGCCAGCAGTGACGGGGCAGGGGGCTACAATGAGCAGTTCTTC. Amino acid sequence: CASSDGAGGYNEQFF.

The chain employs TRBV7-3 and TRBJ1-1; 8 nucleotides agree with TRBD1. This CDR3 is 14 amino acids long. In germline, CDR1 is SGHTA, CDR2 FQGTGA. V lost 5 bases to trimming and J lost 4 bases; unmatched junction nucleotides: 6. In nucleotides, the CDR3 is TGTGCCAGCAGCGTCGGACAGGGTTTCACTGAAGCTTTCTTT. This translates into CASSVGQGFTEAFF.

The CDR3 coding sequence is TGTGCCAGCTCACCGGGGGGGTATTCACCCCTCCACTTT. As protein: CASSPGGYSPLHF. This chain links TRBV18 with TRBJ1-6, with D perhaps matching TRBD1 (5 bases). V was pared by 3 bases and J by 8 bases, with 8 bases between. The CDR3 spans 13 residues. Germline CDR1 is KGHSH and CDR2 is LQKENI.

The V and J genes are TRBV10-3 and TRBJ2-2, with TRBD2 identical over 8 bases. CDR3 size: 16 residues. Germline-derived CDR1 and CDR2 are ENHRY and SYGVKD. Unmatched junction bases numbered 9, after V lost 6 bases and J lost 3 bases. CDR3 region: CAIRYGSGGDTGELFF. CDR3 sequence (DNA): TGTGCCATCAGATACGGGAGCGGGGGAGACACCGGGGAGCTGTTTTTT.

This clone was found once. The gene calls are TRBV4-1 and TRBJ2-3; 9 bases are a match to TRBD1. Germline trimming cut 0 bases from V and 4 bases from J; bases unmatched to any gene: 8. This CDR3 is 17 amino acids long. CDR1 is MGHRA, CDR2 YSYEKL, per germline. The CDR3 nucleotides read TGCGCCAGCAGCCAAGAGGGGACAGGGTTTTATGCAGATACGCAGTATTTT. Protein sequence: CASSQEGTGFYADTQYF.